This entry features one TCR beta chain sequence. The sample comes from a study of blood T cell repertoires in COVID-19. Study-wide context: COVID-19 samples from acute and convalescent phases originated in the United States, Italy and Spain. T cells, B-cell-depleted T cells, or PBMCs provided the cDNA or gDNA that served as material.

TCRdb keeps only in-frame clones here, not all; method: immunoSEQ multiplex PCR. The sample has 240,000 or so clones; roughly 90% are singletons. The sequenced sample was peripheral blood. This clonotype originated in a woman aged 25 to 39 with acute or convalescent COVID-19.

CDR3 DNA: TGTGCCAGCAGCGTAGGGACTATGATGGGGGAGCAGTACTTC. As protein: CASSVGTMMGEQYF. The V call is TRBV9, the J call TRBJ2-7; weak D call: TRBD2 (6 bases). Germline CDR1 SGDLS, CDR2 YYNGEE. The CDR3 has 14 amino acids. V gave up 0 bases and J gave up 7 bases, with 14 bases separating them.